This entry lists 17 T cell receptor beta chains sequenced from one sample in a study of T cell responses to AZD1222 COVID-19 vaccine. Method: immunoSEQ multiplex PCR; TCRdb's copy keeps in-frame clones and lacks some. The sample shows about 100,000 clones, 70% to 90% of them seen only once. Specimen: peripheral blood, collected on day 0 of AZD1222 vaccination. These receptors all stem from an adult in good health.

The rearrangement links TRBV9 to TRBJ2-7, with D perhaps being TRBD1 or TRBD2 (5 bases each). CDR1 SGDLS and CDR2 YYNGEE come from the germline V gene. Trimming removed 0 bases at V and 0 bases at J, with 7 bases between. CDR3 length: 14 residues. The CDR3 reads CASSVGDASYEQYF. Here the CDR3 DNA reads TGTGCCAGCAGCGTAGGGGACGCCTCCTACGAGCAGTACTTC. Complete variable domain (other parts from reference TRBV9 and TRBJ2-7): DSGVTQTPKHLITATGQRVTLRCSPRSGDLSVYWYQQSLDQGLQFLIQYYNGEERAKGNILERFSAQQFPDLHSELNLSSLELGDSALYFCASSVGDASYEQYFGPGTRLTVT.

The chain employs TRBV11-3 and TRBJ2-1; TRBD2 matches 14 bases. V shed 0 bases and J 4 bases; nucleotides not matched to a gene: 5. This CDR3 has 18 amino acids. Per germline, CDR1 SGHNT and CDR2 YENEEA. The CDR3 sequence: CASSLDLGLAGVYNEQFF. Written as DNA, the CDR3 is TGTGCCAGCAGCTTAGATTTGGGACTAGCGGGGGTTTACAATGAGCAGTTCTTC.

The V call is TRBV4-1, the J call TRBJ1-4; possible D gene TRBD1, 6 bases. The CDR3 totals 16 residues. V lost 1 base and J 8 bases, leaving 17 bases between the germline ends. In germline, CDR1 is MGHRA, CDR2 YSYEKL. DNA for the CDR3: TGCGCCAGCAGCCAAGGGGAGAGGACAGACAGCGAAAAACTGTTTTTT. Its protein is CASSQGERTDSEKLFF.

The DNA of the CDR3 is TGTGCCAGCAGTCGGGCGGGTGGCGAAAAACTGTTTTTT. It encodes CASSRAGGEKLFF. The J gene is TRBJ1-4, the V gene TRBV11-2; D uncertain. The CDR3 runs to 13 residues. Trimming pared 6 bases from V and 8 bases from J, leaving 13 bases between. Germline CDR1 reads SGHAT; CDR2 reads FQNNGV.

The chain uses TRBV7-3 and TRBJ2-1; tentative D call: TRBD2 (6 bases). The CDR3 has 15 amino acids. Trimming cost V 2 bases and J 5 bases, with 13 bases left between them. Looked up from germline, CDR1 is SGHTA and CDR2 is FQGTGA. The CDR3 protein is CASSLLGLANNEQFF. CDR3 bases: TGTGCCAGCAGCTTATTGGGGCTAGCGAACAATGAGCAGTTCTTC.

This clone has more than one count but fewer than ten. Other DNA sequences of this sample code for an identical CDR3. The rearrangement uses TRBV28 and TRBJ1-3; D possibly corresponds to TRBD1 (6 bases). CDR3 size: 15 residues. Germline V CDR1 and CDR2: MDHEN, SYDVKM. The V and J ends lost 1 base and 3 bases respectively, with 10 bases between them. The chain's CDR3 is CASSLSQGIGNTIYF. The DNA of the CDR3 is TGTGCCAGCAGTTTATCTCAGGGGATTGGAAACACCATATATTTT.

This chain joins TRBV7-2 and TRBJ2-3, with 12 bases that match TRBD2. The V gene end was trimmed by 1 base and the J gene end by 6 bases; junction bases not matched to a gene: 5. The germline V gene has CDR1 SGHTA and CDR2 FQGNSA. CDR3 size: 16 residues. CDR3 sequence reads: CASSLVPLAGGDTQYF. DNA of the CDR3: TGTGCCAGCAGCTTAGTCCCCCTAGCGGGAGGGGATACGCAGTATTTT.

CDR3 region: CASMRANQVTEAFF. CDR3 nucleotide sequence: TGTGCCAGCATGCGTGCTAATCAGGTCACTGAAGCTTTCTTT. The chain joins TRBV21-1 to TRBJ1-1; the D segment call TRBD1 is taken from the table without a DNA check. TRBV21-1 is assigned pseudogene status. This CDR3 is 14 amino acids long.

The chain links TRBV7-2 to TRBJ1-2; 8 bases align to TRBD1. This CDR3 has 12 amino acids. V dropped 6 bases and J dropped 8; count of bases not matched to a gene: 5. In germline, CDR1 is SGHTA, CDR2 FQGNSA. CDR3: CASRPAGGGYTF. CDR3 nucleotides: TGTGCCAGCAGGCCCGCAGGGGGCGGCTACACCTTC.

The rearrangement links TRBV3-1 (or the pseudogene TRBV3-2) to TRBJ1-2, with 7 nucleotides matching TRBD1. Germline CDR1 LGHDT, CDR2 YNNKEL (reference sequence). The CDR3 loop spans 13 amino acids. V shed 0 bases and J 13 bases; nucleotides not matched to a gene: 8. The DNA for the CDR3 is TGTGCCAGCAGCCAAGATCGGGAGACAGGGCGCACCTTC. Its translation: CASSQDRETGRTF.

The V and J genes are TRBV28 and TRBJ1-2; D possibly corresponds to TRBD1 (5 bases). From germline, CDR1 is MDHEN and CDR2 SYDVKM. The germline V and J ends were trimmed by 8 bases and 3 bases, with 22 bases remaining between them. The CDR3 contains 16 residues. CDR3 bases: TGTGCCAGCCTTGCCGGGGGAGACCATAACCACTATGGCTACACCTTC. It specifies CASLAGGDHNHYGYTF.

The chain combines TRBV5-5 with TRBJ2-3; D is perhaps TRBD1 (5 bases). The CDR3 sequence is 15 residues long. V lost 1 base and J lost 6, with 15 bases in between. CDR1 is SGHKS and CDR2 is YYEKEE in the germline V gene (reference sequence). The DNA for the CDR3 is TGTGCCAGCAGCTTGAACCCAGGGAAGGGGGATACGCAGTATTTT. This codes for CASSLNPGKGDTQYF.

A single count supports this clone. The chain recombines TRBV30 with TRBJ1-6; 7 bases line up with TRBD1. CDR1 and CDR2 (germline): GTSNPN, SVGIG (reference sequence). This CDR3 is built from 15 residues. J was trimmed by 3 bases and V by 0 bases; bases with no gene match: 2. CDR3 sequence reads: CAWSVDRDYNSPLHF. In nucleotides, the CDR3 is TGTGCCTGGAGTGTAGACAGGGACTATAATTCACCCCTCCACTTT.

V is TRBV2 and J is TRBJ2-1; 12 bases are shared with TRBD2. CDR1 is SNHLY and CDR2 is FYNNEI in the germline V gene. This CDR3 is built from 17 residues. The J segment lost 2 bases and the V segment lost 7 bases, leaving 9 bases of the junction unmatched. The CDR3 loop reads CASIGLAGYGAYNEQFF. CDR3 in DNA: TGTGCCAGCATCGGACTAGCGGGGTATGGGGCCTACAATGAGCAGTTCTTC.

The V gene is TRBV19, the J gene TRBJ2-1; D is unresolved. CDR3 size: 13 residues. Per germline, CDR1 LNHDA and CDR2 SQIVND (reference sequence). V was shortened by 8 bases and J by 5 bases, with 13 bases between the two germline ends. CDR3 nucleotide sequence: TGTGCCAGTGCCCCCGGGCAGAACAATGAGCAGTTCTTC. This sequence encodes CASAPGQNNEQFF.

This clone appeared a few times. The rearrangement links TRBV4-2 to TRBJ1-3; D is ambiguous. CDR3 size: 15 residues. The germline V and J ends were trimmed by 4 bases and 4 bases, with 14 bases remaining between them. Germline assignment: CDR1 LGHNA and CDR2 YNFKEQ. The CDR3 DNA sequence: TGTGCCAGCAGCCCGATGACATGGGCGGGAAACACCATATATTTT. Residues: CASSPMTWAGNTIYF.

In DNA, the CDR3 is TGTGCCAGCAGCTCCAACTACAATGAGCAGTTCTTC. Encoded protein: CASSSNYNEQFF. The rearrangement uses TRBV5-4 and TRBJ2-1; no clear D gene. The CDR3 has 12 amino acids. CDR1 is SGHNT and CDR2 is YYREEE in the germline V gene (reference sequence). Trimming removed 3 bases from V and 3 bases from J, with 4 bases in between.